The table lists the clone carrying this TCR beta chain with a few counts. Its matching antigen is unknown. The data derive from a study of regulatory T cells in long-lasting Graves disease. Study at large: Persistent Graves' disease denoted over 5 years of antithyroid drugs plus positive TSH receptor antibodies. Study observations and caveats: The small sample size may have reduced accuracy. Thyroid tissue went unstudied; only peripheral blood was examined.

Documented time point: persistent/refractory GD, antithyroid drugs over 5 years with positive TRAb. Generation of the TCR library employed RNA extracted from PBMCs. EDTA tubes received nine milliliters of collected peripheral blood. Building of the TCR beta libraries involved iRepertoire HTBI primers and Arm-PCR of CDR3 regions. TCRdb redid the calling of the multiplex PCR reads with MiXCR, one entry per CDR3 protein. This table holds more than 300,000 distinct CDR3 sequences, roughly 20% found once. Germline V lookup: CDR1 LGHDT, CDR2 YNNKEL (reference sequence). V lost 0 bases and J 9 bases, leaving 21 bases between the germline ends. CDR3 length: 17 residues.

This sample comprised peripheral blood mononuclear cells (PBMCs), obtained when the disease was refractory, from a patient treated with antithyroid drugs. The chain links TRBV3-1 to TRBJ1-5; TRBD1 might be the D (5 bases). The TCR was taken from a woman in her forties with Graves disease. CDR3 coding DNA: TGTGCCAGCAGCCAAGAATGGCCGGGGGAAGCCGTCCGGCCCCAGCATTTT. Amino acid sequence: CASSQEWPGEAVRPQHF. Drawing the rest from reference TRBV3-1 and TRBJ1-5, the complete variable domain is DTAVSQTPKYLVTQMGNDKSIKCEQNLGHDTMYWYKQDSKKFLKIMFSYNNKELIINETVPNRFSPKSPDKAHLNLHINSLELGDSAVYFCASSQEWPGEAVRPQHFGDGTRLSIL.